The sequence of this T cell receptor (beta chain) was determined in a study of spatial heterogeneity in lung cancer. TCRdb reprocessed the 5' RACE reads via MiXCR and lists one record per CDR3 protein. The sample records tens of thousands of distinct CDR3 sequences, 9.5% to 15% being singletons. There are a few counts of this clonotype. Time point here: sample taken at primary tumor resection. The sequenced material consisted of unsorted whole RNA from tumor, nontumor lung or frozen PBMC. The cohort: around 77 early-stage, untreated non-small cell lung cancer patients. The length of the CDR3 is 16 residues. J was trimmed by 0 bases and V by 3 bases; bases with no gene match: 3. Per germline, CDR1 KGHDR and CDR2 SFDVKD.

The input for sequencing was PBMCs, taken at surgery. This chain links TRBV24-1 with TRBJ2-3, with 9 nucleotides matching TRBD2. This sequence was found in a male donor with early-stage non-small cell lung cancer. In DNA form, the CDR3 reads TGTGCCACCAGTGATGTGACTAGCGGCAGCACAGATACGCAGTATTTT. Translating it yields CATSDVTSGSTDTQYF.